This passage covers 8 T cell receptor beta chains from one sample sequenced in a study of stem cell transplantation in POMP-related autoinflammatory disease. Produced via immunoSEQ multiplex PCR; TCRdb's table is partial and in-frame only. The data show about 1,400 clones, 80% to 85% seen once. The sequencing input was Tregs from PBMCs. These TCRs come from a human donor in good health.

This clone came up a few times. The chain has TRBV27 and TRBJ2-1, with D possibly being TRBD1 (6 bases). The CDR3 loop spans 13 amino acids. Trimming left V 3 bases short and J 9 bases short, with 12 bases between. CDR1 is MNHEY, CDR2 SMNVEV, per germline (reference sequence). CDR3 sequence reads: CASSFTQGSEQFF. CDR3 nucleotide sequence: TGTGCCAGCAGTTTCACACAGGGATCTGAGCAGTTCTTC.

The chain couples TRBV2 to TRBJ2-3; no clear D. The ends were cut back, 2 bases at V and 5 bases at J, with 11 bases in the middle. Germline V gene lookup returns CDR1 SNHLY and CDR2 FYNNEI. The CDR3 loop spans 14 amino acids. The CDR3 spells CASSEYSRQDTQYF. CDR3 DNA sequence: TGTGCCAGCAGTGAATATAGCCGTCAAGATACGCAGTATTTT.

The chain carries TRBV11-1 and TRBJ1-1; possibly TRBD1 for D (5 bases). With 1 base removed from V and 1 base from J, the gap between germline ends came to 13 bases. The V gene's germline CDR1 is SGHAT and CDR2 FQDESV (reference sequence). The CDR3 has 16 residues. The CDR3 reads CASSLGGAVRNTEAFF. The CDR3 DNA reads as TGTGCCAGCAGCTTAGGCGGGGCCGTTCGGAACACTGAAGCTTTCTTT.

The DNA of the CDR3 is TGTGCCAGCTCACGGACAGAGGGGGATGGAAACACCATATATTTT. Protein product: CASSRTEGDGNTIYF. The chain carries TRBV18 and TRBJ1-3, with D possibly matching TRBD1 (6 bases). Germline assignment: CDR1 KGHSH and CDR2 LQKENI. The CDR3 has 15 amino acids. The V end lost 4 bases, the J end lost 3 bases, and 13 bases lay between the germline ends.

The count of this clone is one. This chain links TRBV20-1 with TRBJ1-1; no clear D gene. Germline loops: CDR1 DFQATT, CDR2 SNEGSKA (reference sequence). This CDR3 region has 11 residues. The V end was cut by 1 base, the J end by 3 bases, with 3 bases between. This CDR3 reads CSARGDTEAFF. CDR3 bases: TGCAGTGCTAGAGGGGACACTGAAGCTTTCTTT.

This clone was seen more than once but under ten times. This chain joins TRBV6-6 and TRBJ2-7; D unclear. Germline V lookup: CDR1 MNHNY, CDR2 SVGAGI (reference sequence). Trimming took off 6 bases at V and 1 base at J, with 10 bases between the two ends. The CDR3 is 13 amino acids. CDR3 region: CASSGPTSYEQYF. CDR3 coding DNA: TGTGCCAGCAGCGGCCCTACGTCCTACGAGCAGTACTTC.

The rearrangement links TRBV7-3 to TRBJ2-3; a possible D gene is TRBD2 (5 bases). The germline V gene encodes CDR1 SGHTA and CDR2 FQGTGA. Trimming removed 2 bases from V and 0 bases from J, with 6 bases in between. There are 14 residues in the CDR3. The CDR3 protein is CASSLRGSTDTQYF. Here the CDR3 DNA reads TGTGCCAGCAGCTTACGGGGAAGCACAGATACGCAGTATTTT.

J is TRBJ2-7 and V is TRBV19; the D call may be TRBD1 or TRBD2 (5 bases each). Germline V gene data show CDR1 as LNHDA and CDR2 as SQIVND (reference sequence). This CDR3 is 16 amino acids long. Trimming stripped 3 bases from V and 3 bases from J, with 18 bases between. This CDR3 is CASSIYSGTTLYEQYF. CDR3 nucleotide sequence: TGTGCCAGTAGTATTTACTCCGGGACGACACTCTACGAGCAGTACTTC. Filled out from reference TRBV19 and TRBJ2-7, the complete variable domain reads DGGITQSPKYLFRKEGQNVTLSCEQNLNHDAMYWYRQDPGQGLRLIYYSQIVNDFQKGDIAEGYSVSREKKESFPLTVTSAQKNPTAFYLCASSIYSGTTLYEQYFGPGTRLTVT.